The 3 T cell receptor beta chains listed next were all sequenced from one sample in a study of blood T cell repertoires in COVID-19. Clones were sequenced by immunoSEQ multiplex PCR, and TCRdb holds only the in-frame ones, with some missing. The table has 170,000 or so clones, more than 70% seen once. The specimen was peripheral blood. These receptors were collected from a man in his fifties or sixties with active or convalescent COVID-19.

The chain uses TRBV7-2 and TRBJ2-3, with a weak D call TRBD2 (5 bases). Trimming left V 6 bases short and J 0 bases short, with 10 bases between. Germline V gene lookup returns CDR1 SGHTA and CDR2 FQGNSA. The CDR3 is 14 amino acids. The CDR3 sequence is CASSRRHSTDTQYF. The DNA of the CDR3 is TGTGCCAGCAGTCGGAGGCATAGCACAGATACGCAGTATTTT.

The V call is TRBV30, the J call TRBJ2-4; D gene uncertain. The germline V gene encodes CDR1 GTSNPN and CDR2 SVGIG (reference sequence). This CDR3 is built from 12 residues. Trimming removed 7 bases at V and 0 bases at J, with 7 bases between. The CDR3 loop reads CASKLAKNIQYF. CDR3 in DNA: TGTGCCTCCAAGCTAGCCAAAAACATTCAGTACTTC. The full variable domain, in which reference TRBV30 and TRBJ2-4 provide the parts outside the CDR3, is SQTIHQWPATLVQPVGSPLSLECTVEGTSNPNLYWYRQAAGRGLQLLFYSVGIGQISSEVPQNLSASRPQDRQFILSSKKLLLSDSGFYLCASKLAKNIQYFGAGTRLSVL.

The DNA for the CDR3 is TGTGCCAGCAGCCCCGGGACTACGAACACCGGGGAGCTGTTTTTT. Translating gives CASSPGTTNTGELFF. The chain is built from TRBV6-5 and TRBJ2-2; 7 bases fit TRBD2. Germline CDR1 and CDR2: MNHEY and SVGAGI. The CDR3 is 15 amino acids. The V segment lost 6 bases and the J segment 0 bases; nucleotides outside the gene matches: 4.